Shown below are 20 T cell receptor beta chains from a single sample sequenced in a study of T cell repertoires in Merkel cell carcinoma. Produced via immunoSEQ multiplex PCR; TCRdb's table is partial and in-frame only. The repertoire holds about 14,000 clones, with over 60% as singletons. The sequencing input was tumor tissue. Every receptor here comes from an adult with Merkel cell carcinoma.

V and J are TRBV20-1 and TRBJ2-3; no definite D call. CDR1 is DFQATT and CDR2 is SNEGSKA in the germline V gene (reference sequence). CDR3 size: 15 residues. V was clipped by 3 bases and J by 3 bases, with 16 bases between them. The CDR3 sequence is CSASGLVHGTDTQYF. As DNA, the CDR3 is TGCAGTGCTAGTGGTTTAGTTCACGGAACAGATACGCAGTATTTT.

The chain has TRBV3-1 (or the pseudogene TRBV3-2) and TRBJ1-2; tentatively, D is TRBD1 (5 bases). CDR3 size: 13 residues. Trimming stripped 4 bases from V and 8 bases from J, with 14 bases between. Germline assignment: CDR1 LGHDT and CDR2 YNNKEL (reference sequence). The CDR3 spells CASSPWDLPGYTF. The DNA of the CDR3 is TGTGCCAGCAGCCCATGGGACCTACCGGGCTACACCTTC.

This chain uses TRBV7-2 with TRBJ1-1; TRBD1 matches 7 bases. Trimming at V came to 6 bases and at J to 3 bases, leaving 10 bases not matched to a gene. The germline gives CDR1 SGHTA, CDR2 FQGNSA. This CDR3 is 15 amino acids long. This chain's CDR3 is CASSPEPTGDTEAFF. In DNA, the CDR3 is TGTGCCAGCAGTCCAGAACCTACAGGGGACACTGAAGCTTTCTTT.

The genes are TRBV27 and TRBJ2-1, with D tentatively TRBD2 (6 bases). Per the germline V gene, CDR1 is MNHEY and CDR2 is SMNVEV (reference sequence). V shed 7 bases and J shed 6 bases, with 16 bases lying between them. This CDR3 contains 14 residues. In DNA form, the CDR3 reads TGTGCCAGCACAAAGATGGACTACTCCAATGAGCAGTTCTTC. Its translation: CASTKMDYSNEQFF.

The chain recombines TRBV11-3 with TRBJ1-1; D unclear. Germline V lookup: CDR1 SGHNT, CDR2 YENEEA. V was pared by 5 bases and J by 1 base, with 2 bases between. CDR3 length: 11 residues. The CDR3 is CASSRNTEAFF. DNA for the CDR3: TGTGCCAGCAGCCGGAACACTGAAGCTTTCTTT.

This clone was counted a few times. This chain joins TRBV5-1 and TRBJ2-1; D is possibly TRBD1 (6 bases). V lost 4 bases to trimming and J lost 0 bases, with 17 bases between them. CDR3 size: 17 residues. In germline, CDR1 is SGHRS, CDR2 YFSETQ. The CDR3 region has the DNA TGCGCCAGCAGCCCTGGAGCAGGGGAGAGCTCCTACAATGAGCAGTTCTTC. Its translation: CASSPGAGESSYNEQFF.

V gene TRBV12-3 or TRBV12-4 combines with J gene TRBJ1-2; TRBD1 matches at 7 bases. The CDR3 totals 13 residues. V lost 7 bases to trimming and J lost 2 bases; unmatched junction nucleotides: 4. The CDR3 loop is CASTVGQNYGYTF. The CDR3 DNA reads as TGTGCCAGCACCGTGGGACAGAACTATGGCTACACCTTC.

The chain has TRBV4-2 and TRBJ2-4; possibly TRBD1 or TRBD2 for D (5 bases each). The CDR3 runs to 19 residues. The germline V and J ends were trimmed by 1 base and 8 bases, with 27 bases remaining between them. Germline CDR1 LGHNA, CDR2 YNFKEQ. The CDR3 reads CASSQVGYRFEGLGDIQYF. CDR3 coding DNA: TGTGCCAGCAGCCAAGTGGGCTACCGTTTTGAGGGTTTGGGGGACATTCAGTACTTC.

CDR3 in DNA: TGCGCCAGCAGCTTGGAAGGACAGCTTATGAACACTGAAGCTTTCTTT. It encodes CASSLEGQLMNTEAFF. The chain is built from TRBV5-1 and TRBJ1-1; a weak D match, TRBD1 (6 bases). The CDR3 sequence is 16 residues long. The V end lost 0 bases, the J end lost 0 bases, and 12 bases lay between the germline ends. Per germline, CDR1 SGHRS and CDR2 YFSETQ.

The gene calls are TRBV19 and TRBJ2-7; the D gene could be TRBD1 or TRBD2 (5 bases each). The length of the CDR3 is 17 residues. The V gene's germline CDR1 is LNHDA and CDR2 SQIVND (reference sequence). The V and J ends lost 6 bases and 2 bases respectively, with 23 bases between them. CDR3 sequence reads: CASSRSSGTSEAYEQYF. The CDR3 DNA follows: TGTGCCAGTAGCCGGTCCTCCGGGACCTCGGAGGCCTACGAGCAGTACTTC.

By its share, this clone is medium-sized. This chain joins TRBV7-2 and TRBJ1-4; D gene ambiguous. Trimming took 5 bases from V and 5 from J, leaving 12 bases between them. This CDR3 is built from 14 residues. Per the germline V gene, CDR1 is SGHTA and CDR2 is FQGNSA. The CDR3 region has the DNA TGTGCCAGCAGCCCCCCTTCGGGCAATGAAAAACTGTTTTTT. This translates into CASSPPSGNEKLFF.

The CDR3: CASSPRGLGNYGYTF. CDR3 DNA sequence: TGTGCCAGCAGCCCCCGGGGACTAGGGAACTATGGCTACACCTTC. The gene calls are TRBV6-5 and TRBJ1-2; a weak D match, TRBD1 (5 bases). The CDR3 covers 15 residues. In germline, CDR1 is MNHEY, CDR2 SVGAGI. V lost 6 bases, J lost 2 bases, and 16 bases lay in between.

The chain couples TRBV15 to TRBJ2-7; either TRBD1 or TRBD2 may supply D (5 bases each). The V gene's germline CDR1 is LNHNV and CDR2 YYDKDF (reference sequence). With 0 bases removed from V and 5 bases from J, the gap between germline ends came to 11 bases. The CDR3 spans 14 residues. CDR3 in DNA: TGTGCCACCAGCAGAGACGGGGCACGGAACGAGCAGTACTTC. It is translated as CATSRDGARNEQYF.

In this sample, this clone turned up once. V gene TRBV9 combines with J gene TRBJ2-4; 13 nucleotides align to TRBD2. This CDR3 has 19 amino acids. Germline trimming cut 2 bases from V and 5 bases from J; bases unmatched to any gene: 13. Germline V lookup: CDR1 SGDLS, CDR2 YYNGEE. This chain's CDR3 is CASSVSGTSGMISQNIQYF. CDR3 coding DNA: TGTGCCAGCAGCGTCTCCGGGACTAGCGGGATGATTAGCCAAAACATTCAGTACTTC. Full variable domain (outside the CDR3, taken from reference TRBV9 and TRBJ2-4): DSGVTQTPKHLITATGQRVTLRCSPRSGDLSVYWYQQSLDQGLQFLIQYYNGEERAKGNILERFSAQQFPDLHSELNLSSLELGDSALYFCASSVSGTSGMISQNIQYFGAGTRLSVL.

The gene calls are TRBV27 and TRBJ2-3; D not resolved. The germline gives CDR1 MNHEY, CDR2 SMNVEV (reference sequence). V was trimmed by 6 bases and J by 6 bases, leaving 10 bases between them. This CDR3 has 12 amino acids. CDR3 loop: CASSHPADTQYF. The CDR3 coding sequence is TGTGCCAGCAGCCACCCGGCGGATACGCAGTATTTT.

CDR3 in amino acids: CASSLPQGGGETQYF. CDR3 in DNA: TGTGCCAGCAGCTTGCCACAGGGGGGAGGGGAGACCCAGTACTTC. The chain employs TRBV5-4 and TRBJ2-5; a possible D gene is TRBD1 (8 bases). This CDR3 region has 15 residues. CDR1 and CDR2 from the germline V gene are SGHNT and YYREEE (reference sequence). V was shortened by 1 base and J by 5 bases, with 15 bases between the two germline ends.

By share, this clone ranks as medium-sized (0.01 to 0.1%). Germline and junction disagree at one end, which may indicate a read error. The J gene is TRBJ1-2, the V gene TRBV6-2 or TRBV6-3, with D possibly TRBD1 on 5 matching bases. The CDR3 covers 15 residues. The germline gives CDR1 MNHEY, CDR2 SVGEGT. CDR3 sequence (DNA): TGTGCCAGCAGTTACCGGCTGGGGAGGGACTACGGCTACACCTTC. It specifies CASSYRLGRDYGYTF.

V is TRBV29-1 and J is TRBJ2-3, with TRBD1 identical over 7 bases. The CDR3 sequence is 14 residues long. Germline-derived CDR1 and CDR2 are SQVTM and ANQGSEA. Trimming at V came to 5 bases and at J to 0 bases, leaving 5 bases not matched to a gene. The CDR3 loop reads CSVKVRGSTDTQYF. In DNA, the CDR3 is TGCAGCGTTAAGGTCAGGGGGAGCACAGATACGCAGTATTTT.

This clone was recorded a few times. The V and J genes are TRBV3-1 (or the pseudogene TRBV3-2) and TRBJ1-3; 8 positions agree with TRBD1. Per germline, CDR1 LGHDT and CDR2 YNNKEL (reference sequence). Trimming took 1 base from V and 1 from J; bases not matched to a gene: 9. The CDR3 is 18 amino acids. The CDR3 protein is CASSQGWDRSQSGNTIYF. DNA for the CDR3: TGTGCCAGCAGCCAAGGGTGGGACAGGAGTCAGTCTGGAAACACCATATATTTT.

In regard to this clone: The junction shows a germline mismatch at one end, possibly a read error. The chain joins TRBV28 to TRBJ2-7, with 7 bases fitting TRBD2. Germline CDR1 is MDHEN and CDR2 is SYDVKM. The CDR3 consists of 13 residues. The CDR3 region is CASRPLGRAASSF. For the CDR3, the DNA is TGTGCCAGCAGACCCTTGGGGAGGGCTGCAAGTTCCTTC.